A single sample is the source of the 13 T cell receptor beta chains below, sequenced in a study of shared clonotypes between healthy human individuals. The protocol was immunoSEQ multiplex PCR, while the TCRdb copy is restricted to in-frame clones and leaves out a portion. Found here are approximately 720,000 clones, approximately 90% of them singletons; the top ten hold approximately 22%. The naive CD8 population came from CD45RO-negative cells selected for CCR7, without terminally differentiated effector memory CD45RA+ cells. Material: naive CD8+ T cells sorted from blood. The receptor source for this set is a man aged 30 to 39 in good health.

V gene TRBV6-6 combines with J gene TRBJ2-5; D is perhaps TRBD1 (6 bases). The CDR3 runs to 14 residues. CDR1 and CDR2 from the germline V gene are MNHNY and SVGAGI (reference sequence). Trimming stripped 2 bases from V and 5 bases from J, with 12 bases between. The CDR3 bases are TGTGCCAGCAGTTACCTGGGACATTGGGAGACCCAGTACTTC. It is translated as CASSYLGHWETQYF.

This sequence joins TRBV6-6 and TRBJ2-7, with 9 bases aligning to TRBD1. The CDR3 extends over 14 amino acids. From germline, CDR1 is MNHNY and CDR2 SVGAGI (reference sequence). V trimming: 8 bases; J trimming: 5 bases; junction bases outside the gene matches: 10. The CDR3 region has the DNA TGTGCCAGCGGCGGGACAGGGTTTGACCACGAGCAGTACTTC. This codes for CASGGTGFDHEQYF.

Written as DNA, the CDR3 is TGTGCCAGCAGTTTTAGCGGGAGCACAGATACGCAGTATTTT. Translating gives CASSFSGSTDTQYF. The chain uses TRBV28 and TRBJ2-3; 7 bases line up with TRBD2. V gave up 3 bases and J gave up 0 bases; unmatched junction bases: 0. Germline CDR1 reads MDHEN; CDR2 reads SYDVKM. The CDR3 is 14 amino acids.

This chain's CDR3 is CSVEVSYYEQYF. CDR3 nucleotides: TGCAGCGTTGAGGTCAGTTACTACGAGCAGTACTTC. This sequence joins TRBV29-1 and TRBJ2-7; D is uncertain. There are 12 residues in the CDR3. The V gene's germline CDR1 is SQVTM and CDR2 ANQGSEA. The ends were cut back, 3 bases at V and 3 bases at J, with 9 bases in the middle.

V is TRBV5-4 and J is TRBJ2-7; D might be TRBD2 (7 bases). Germline values: CDR1 SGHNT, CDR2 YYREEE (reference sequence). V was shortened by 5 bases and J by 6 bases, with 15 bases between the two germline ends. The CDR3 is 13 amino acids. As DNA, the CDR3 is TGTGCCAGCAGGACGGGGGGCAAATCCGAGCAGTACTTC. This gives the protein CASRTGGKSEQYF. The whole variable domain, remainder taken from reference TRBV5-4 and TRBJ2-7, is ETGVTQSPTHLIKTRGQQVTLRCSSQSGHNTVSWYQQALGQGPQFIFQYYREEENGRGNFPPRFSGLQFPNYSSELNVNALELDDSALYLCASRTGGKSEQYFGPGTRLTVT.

The chain is built from TRBV7-9 and TRBJ2-5; D is unclear. Germline V gives CDR1 SEHNR, CDR2 FQNEAQ (reference sequence). There are 13 residues in the CDR3. Trimming removed 5 bases at V and 5 bases at J, with 12 bases between. The CDR3 DNA reads as TGTGCCAGCAGCCCAGAAGGGTCGGAGACCCAGTACTTC. This sequence encodes CASSPEGSETQYF. Full variable domain (remainder filled in from reference TRBV7-9 and TRBJ2-5): DTGVSQNPRHKITKRGQNVTFRCDPISEHNRLYWYRQTLGQGPEFLTYFQNEAQLEKSRLLSDRFSAERPKGSFSTLEIQRTEQGDSAMYLCASSPEGSETQYFGPGTRLLVL.

The rearrangement links TRBV2 to TRBJ2-7, with TRBD2 matching over 7 bases. The CDR3 is 15 residues long. V shed 0 bases and J 13 bases; nucleotides not matched to a gene: 15. Germline CDR1 reads SNHLY; CDR2 reads FYNNEI. CDR3 in amino acids: CASSEARDWGGLAYF. The DNA of the CDR3 is TGTGCCAGCAGTGAAGCCCGCGACTGGGGGGGGTTGGCTTACTTC.

For this clone: The sample contains more than one DNA sequence encoding this CDR3. The chain joins TRBV23-1 to TRBJ2-7; D remains ambiguous. TRBV23-1 is an ORF; its function is uncertain. This CDR3 is built from 12 residues. Trimming took off 0 bases at V and 4 bases at J, with 4 bases between the two ends. The CDR3 loop reads CASSQSGYEQYF. The CDR3 DNA follows: TGCGCCAGCAGTCAATCGGGTTACGAGCAGTACTTC.

V is TRBV7-2 and J is TRBJ2-7; TRBD1 agrees at 7 bases. This CDR3 is 14 amino acids long. Germline loops: CDR1 SGHTA, CDR2 FQGNSA. The ends lost 5 bases at V and 0 bases at J; junction bases unmatched: 4. The CDR3 here is CASSPWDSSYEQYF. As DNA, the CDR3 is TGTGCCAGCAGCCCATGGGACAGCTCCTACGAGCAGTACTTC.

The V and J genes are TRBV5-6 and TRBJ1-2; the D is unclear. This CDR3 contains 14 residues. V was shortened by 5 bases and J by 3 bases, with 14 bases between the two germline ends. Germline lookup yields CDR1 SGHDT and CDR2 YYEEEE. DNA of the CDR3: TGTGCCAGCAGGGCGGGCCCTTTGGACTATGGCTACACCTTC. It specifies CASRAGPLDYGYTF.

The chain carries TRBV27 and TRBJ2-3; D is unclear. The V end was cut by 2 bases, the J end by 2 bases, with 17 bases between. CDR1 MNHEY and CDR2 SMNVEV come from the germline V gene (reference sequence). The CDR3 runs to 17 residues. The CDR3 region is CASSLRAHQKHTDTQYF. The CDR3 DNA sequence: TGTGCCAGCAGTTTAAGGGCTCACCAGAAACACACAGATACGCAGTATTTT.

V is TRBV2 and J is TRBJ2-1; maybe TRBD1 (6 bases). CDR1 is SNHLY and CDR2 is FYNNEI in the germline V gene. The CDR3 is 14 residues long. The germline V and J ends were trimmed by 5 bases and 5 bases, with 13 bases remaining between them. CDR3 bases: TGTGCCAGCAGTACCTACAGGGAGAACAATGAGCAGTTCTTC. Translated: CASSTYRENNEQFF. The variable domain in full, completed from reference TRBV2 and TRBJ2-1, reads EPEVTQTPSHQVTQMGQEVILRCVPISNHLYFYWYRQILGQKVEFLVSFYNNEISEKSEIFDDQFSVERPDGSNFTLKIRSTKLEDSAMYFCASSTYRENNEQFFGPGTRLTVL.

The chain joins TRBV7-2 to TRBJ1-1; no firm D call. The V end was cut by 5 bases, the J end by 1 base, with 20 bases between. In germline, CDR1 is SGHTA, CDR2 FQGNSA. This CDR3 spans 17 amino acids. CDR3 sequence reads: CASSHSGSWNSNTEAFF. Here the CDR3 DNA reads TGTGCCAGCAGCCATTCGGGTAGTTGGAATTCGAACACTGAAGCTTTCTTT.